This T cell receptor (beta chain) was sequenced during a study of blood T cell repertoires in COVID-19. In the study overall: Sites across the United States, Italy and Spain contributed samples from acute and convalescent COVID-19. In each case, the material was cDNA or gDNA derived from T cells, B-cell-depleted T cells, or PBMCs.

CDR3 length: 16 amino acids. Between the trimmed V and J ends, which lost 3 bases and 11 bases, there was a span of 22 bases. The germline CDR1 and CDR2 sequences are LGHNA and YNFKEQ. In the original analysis: Scientists estimated how many nucleated cells there were by amplifying reference gene primers. Only in-frame clones appear in the TCRdb table, and some are missing; sequencing was by immunoSEQ multiplex PCR. V and J calls and clone size are those listed in that table; D and trimming were worked out from the DNA. Of roughly 400,000 clones in the sample, approximately 87% were seen once. This clone was observed once. Patients at the Seattle site were enrolled during active infection and followed longitudinally.

The sequence was obtained from an older woman with COVID-19, enrolled during active disease. The specimen was peripheral blood. The rearrangement uses TRBV4-2 and TRBJ1-4; a weak D match, TRBD1 (6 bases). CDR3 in DNA: TGTGCCAGCAGCCAGGCCGGGGACACGCACCGGAGTAAACTGTTTTTT. It specifies CASSQAGDTHRSKLFF.